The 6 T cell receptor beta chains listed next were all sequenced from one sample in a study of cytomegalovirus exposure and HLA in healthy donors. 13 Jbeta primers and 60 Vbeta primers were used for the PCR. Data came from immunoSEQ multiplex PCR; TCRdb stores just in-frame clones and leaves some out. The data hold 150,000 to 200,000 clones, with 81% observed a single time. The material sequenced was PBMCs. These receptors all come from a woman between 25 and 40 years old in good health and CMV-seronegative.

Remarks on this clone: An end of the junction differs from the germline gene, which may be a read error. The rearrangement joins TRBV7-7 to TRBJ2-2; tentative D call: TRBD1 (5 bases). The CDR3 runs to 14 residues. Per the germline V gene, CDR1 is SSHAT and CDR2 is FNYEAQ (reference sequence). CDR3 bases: TGTGCTAGCAGCCTTGACAGGAACACCGGGGAGCTGTTTTTT. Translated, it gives CASSLDRNTGELFF.

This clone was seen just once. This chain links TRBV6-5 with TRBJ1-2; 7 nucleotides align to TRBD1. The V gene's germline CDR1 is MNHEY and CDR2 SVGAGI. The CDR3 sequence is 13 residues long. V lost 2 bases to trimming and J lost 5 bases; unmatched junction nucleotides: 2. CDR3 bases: TGTGCCAGCAGTTACGACAGGGTATATGGCTACACCTTC. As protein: CASSYDRVYGYTF.

The CDR3 loop is CASIGATIYGYTF. CDR3 in DNA: TGTGCCAGTATAGGGGCGACAATCTATGGCTACACCTTC. This chain links TRBV19 with TRBJ1-2, with D perhaps TRBD1 (5 bases). This CDR3 has 13 residues. Trimming cost V 7 bases and J 4 bases, with 13 bases left between them. The germline gives CDR1 LNHDA, CDR2 SQIVND (reference sequence).

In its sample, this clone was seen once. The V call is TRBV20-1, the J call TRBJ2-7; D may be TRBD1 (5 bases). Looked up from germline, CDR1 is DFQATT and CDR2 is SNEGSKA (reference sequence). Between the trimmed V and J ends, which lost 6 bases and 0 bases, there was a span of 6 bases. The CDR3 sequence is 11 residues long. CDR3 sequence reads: CSARVSYEQYF. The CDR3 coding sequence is TGCAGTGCCAGGGTCTCCTACGAGCAGTACTTC.

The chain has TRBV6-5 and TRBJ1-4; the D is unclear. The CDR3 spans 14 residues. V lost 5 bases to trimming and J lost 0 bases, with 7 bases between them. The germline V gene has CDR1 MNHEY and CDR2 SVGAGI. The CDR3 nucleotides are TGTGCCAGCAGTCCTACCGCAACTAATGAAAAACTGTTTTTT. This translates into CASSPTATNEKLFF.

The CDR3 bases are TGTGCCAGCAGTGAAGCATTATACAGGGGTTATAGCAATCAGCCCCAGCATTTT. Protein: CASSEALYRGYSNQPQHF. The rearrangement links TRBV6-1 to TRBJ1-5; 7 nucleotides line up with TRBD1. The ends lost 0 bases at V and 0 bases at J; junction bases unmatched: 8. In germline, CDR1 is MNHNS, CDR2 SASEGT. The CDR3 is 18 amino acids.